What follows are 10 T cell receptor beta chains derived from one specimen sequenced in a study of blood T cells in healthy people across ages. Combining a sample-barcoded 5' primer with a J-beta primer mix, a second PCR ran for 7 to 11 cycles. MiXCR, run by TCRdb on the 5' RACE reads, gives a single entry per CDR3 protein. Of some 700,000 distinct CDR3 sequences in the sample, 22% were seen once. Sequenced: blood. The receptor source for this set is a man between 65 and 80 years old in good health.

The chain uses TRBV12-3 or TRBV12-4 and TRBJ1-5; D is unresolved. Deletions cut 0 bases from V and 8 bases from J, with 11 bases between. This CDR3 has 14 amino acids. CDR3 DNA: TGTGCCAGCAGTTTAGCAGGGTTGGAAAAGCCCCAGCATTTT. Amino acids: CASSLAGLEKPQHF.

This chain connects TRBV29-1 to TRBJ2-5; perhaps D is TRBD1 or TRBD2 (5 bases each). The J call is doubtful: the DNA matches TRBJ2-7 better. This CDR3 is built from 15 residues. From germline, CDR1 is SQVTM and CDR2 ANQGSEA. CDR3 sequence (DNA): TGCAGCGTTGAAGTAGGGACCACGAGCTCCTACGAGCAGTACTTC. Translation gives CSVEVGTTSSYEQYF.

Only a few counts were recorded for this clonotype. The chain couples TRBV12-3 or TRBV12-4 to TRBJ1-1; perhaps TRBD1 as D (6 bases). The CDR3 loop spans 15 amino acids. Trimming left V 5 bases short and J 1 base short, with 14 bases between. CDR3 region: CASSALGQPNTEAFF. The CDR3 bases are TGTGCCAGCAGTGCCCTCGGACAGCCGAACACTGAAGCTTTCTTT.

This clonotype has at least ten counts. The chain links TRBV12-3 or TRBV12-4 to TRBJ2-7; unclear D gene. V lost 2 bases and J 5 bases, leaving 4 bases between the germline ends. This CDR3 has 11 amino acids. CDR3 coding DNA: TGTGCCAGCAGTTTATTCGACGAGCAGTACTTC. This gives the protein CASSLFDEQYF.

This clonotype was counted between two and nine times. This chain connects TRBV13 to TRBJ1-1, with D possibly being TRBD1 (6 bases). V lost 5 bases, J lost 5 bases, and 18 bases lay in between. Germline CDR1 reads PRHDT; CDR2 reads FYEKMQ (reference sequence). CDR3 length: 15 residues. The CDR3 nucleotides read TGTGCCAGCAGCCCTACTGGGTTTAGGGGGACTGAAGCTTTCTTT. Protein product: CASSPTGFRGTEAFF.

The J gene is TRBJ1-4, the V gene TRBV20-1; D is possibly TRBD1 (6 bases). This CDR3 comprises 14 residues. Germline loops: CDR1 DFQATT, CDR2 SNEGSKA (reference sequence). Trimming took off 6 bases at V and 0 bases at J, with 11 bases between the two ends. CDR3 nucleotide sequence: TGCAGTGCGGAGGACAGTACAACTAATGAAAAACTGTTTTTT. Translated: CSAEDSTTNEKLFF.

This clonotype was observed a few times. Written as DNA, the CDR3 is TGTGCCAGCAGCACGACGGGACAGGGAGTGGCTTTCTTT. The encoded protein is CASSTTGQGVAFF. The chain links TRBV6-1 to TRBJ1-1; 9 nucleotides match TRBD1. CDR1 MNHNS and CDR2 SASEGT come from the germline V gene. The CDR3 is 13 residues long. The trim removed 6 bases at V and 11 bases at J, leaving 10 bases unmatched.

This chain uses TRBV29-1 with TRBJ2-3; perhaps TRBD1 as D (6 bases). The CDR3 is 15 amino acids. The germline gives CDR1 SQVTM, CDR2 ANQGSEA. V lost 7 bases and J 1 base, leaving 18 bases between the germline ends. In DNA form, the CDR3 reads TGCAGCGCAACCAAATCCAGGGGTGGCACAGATACGCAGTATTTT. Its translation is CSATKSRGGTDTQYF.

This rearrangement joins TRBV15 to TRBJ2-1; D unclear. The V gene lost 0 bases and the J gene lost 15 bases, with 12 bases spanning the gap. The CDR3 covers 12 residues. The germline V gene has CDR1 LNHNV and CDR2 YYDKDF (reference sequence). The CDR3, as DNA: TGTGCCACCAGCAGAGATTTGAGTGTTCGGTTCTTC. Amino acid sequence: CATSRDLSVRFF.

This clonotype has just a few counts. V is TRBV12-3 or TRBV12-4 and J is TRBJ2-1; 7 bases are a match to TRBD1. The CDR3 loop spans 15 amino acids. Losses at the gene ends were 5 bases for V and 3 bases for J; bases not matched to a gene: 7. The CDR3: CASSKQGWHYNEQFF. In nucleotides, the CDR3 is TGTGCCAGCAGTAAACAGGGGTGGCACTACAATGAGCAGTTCTTC.